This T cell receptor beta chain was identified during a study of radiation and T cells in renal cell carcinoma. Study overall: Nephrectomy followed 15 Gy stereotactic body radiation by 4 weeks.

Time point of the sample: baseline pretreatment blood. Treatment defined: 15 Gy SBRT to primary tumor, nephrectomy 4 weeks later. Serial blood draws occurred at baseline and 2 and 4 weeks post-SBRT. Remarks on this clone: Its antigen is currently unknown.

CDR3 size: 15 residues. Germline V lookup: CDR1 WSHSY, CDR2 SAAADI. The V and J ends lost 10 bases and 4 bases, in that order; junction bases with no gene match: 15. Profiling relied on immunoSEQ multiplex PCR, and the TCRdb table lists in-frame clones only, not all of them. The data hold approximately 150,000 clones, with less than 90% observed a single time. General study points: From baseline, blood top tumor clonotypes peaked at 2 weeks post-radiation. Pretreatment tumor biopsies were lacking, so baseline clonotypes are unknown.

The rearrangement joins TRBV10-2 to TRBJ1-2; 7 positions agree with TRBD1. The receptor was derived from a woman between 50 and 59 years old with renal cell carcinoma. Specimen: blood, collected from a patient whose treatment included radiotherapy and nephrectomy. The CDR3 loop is CAIRDTGTEVYGYTF. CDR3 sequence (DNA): TGCGCCATCCGGGACACCGGGACAGAGGTCTATGGCTACACCTTC.